The TCR beta chain described here comes from a study of T cells after yellow fever vaccination. On the study more broadly: Preparing low-cell-number fractions relied on SMART-Seq v4 Ultra Low Input.

TCRdb called the 5' RACE reads again in MiXCR, with one record for every CDR3 protein. The sample lists about 360,000 distinct CDR3 sequences, roughly 6.2% occurring once. The germline V gene encodes CDR1 MDHEN and CDR2 SYDVKM. The CDR3 runs 14 residues. V lost 6 bases, J lost 1 base, and 10 bases lay in between. The V and J genes are TRBV28 and TRBJ2-1; D gene unclear. Sample: PBMCs, taken 5 days after the yellow fever booster vaccination. The receptor comes from a man aged 25-45 years who received the YFV17D yellow fever vaccine. The CDR3 here is CASSPLRSYNEQFF. The CDR3 region has the DNA TGTGCCAGCAGCCCGCTCCGGTCCTACAATGAGCAGTTCTTC.